One and the same sample provided the 27 T cell receptor beta chains below, sequenced in a study of cytomegalovirus exposure and HLA in healthy donors. Use of 60 Vbeta and 13 Jbeta primers characterized the PCR. Sequenced by immunoSEQ multiplex PCR; TCRdb stores in-frame clones only, minus some. The sample records about 85,000 clones, 80% being singletons. The sample comprised PBMCs. Every receptor here comes from a woman aged 50 to 65 in good health and CMV-seropositive.

The chain links TRBV7-9 to TRBJ2-5; 8 bases match TRBD1. The DNA end favors TRBJ2-7, so the J call may be wrong. The V gene's germline CDR1 is SEHNR and CDR2 FQNEAQ (reference sequence). The CDR3 runs 14 residues. The CDR3 sequence is CASSQGQGADEQYF. In DNA, the CDR3 is TGTGCCAGCAGTCAGGGGCAGGGGGCCGACGAGCAGTACTTC.

This sequence joins TRBV7-9 and TRBJ2-3, with TRBD2 matching 16 bases. The CDR3 is 18 residues long. Per germline, CDR1 SEHNR and CDR2 FQNEAQ (reference sequence). Germline trimming cut 1 base from V and 1 base from J; bases unmatched to any gene: 2. The CDR3 DNA reads TGTGCCAGCAGCTTAGTGGGGACTAGCGGGGGGGGCACAGATACGCAGTATTTT. This translates into CASSLVGTSGGGTDTQYF.

V gene TRBV27 combines with J gene TRBJ2-1; TRBD2 matches at 9 bases. CDR1 is MNHEY and CDR2 is SMNVEV in the germline V gene (reference sequence). V dropped 4 bases and J dropped 5; count of bases not matched to a gene: 9. This CDR3 spans 16 amino acids. CDR3 nucleotide sequence: TGTGCCAGCAGTTCACGGCTCGGACTAGCGAACAATGAGCAGTTCTTC. It yields the protein CASSSRLGLANNEQFF.

V and J are TRBV11-1 and TRBJ2-3; TRBD1 matches at 8 bases. Germline values: CDR1 SGHAT, CDR2 FQDESV (reference sequence). The length of the CDR3 is 17 residues. V dropped 5 bases and J dropped 4; count of bases not matched to a gene: 14. DNA of the CDR3: TGTGCCAGCAGCCCGTTCTTGACAGGGGCTGCCTCAGATACGCAGTATTTT. It codes for CASSPFLTGAASDTQYF.

The chain employs TRBV6-1 and TRBJ1-1; no firm D call. Germline V gene lookup returns CDR1 MNHNS and CDR2 SASEGT. Trimming took 2 bases from V and 0 from J, leaving 10 bases between them. This CDR3 has 15 residues. The CDR3 bases are TGTGCCAGCAGTGAATTGGCAGGAATGAACACTGAAGCTTTCTTT. Protein sequence: CASSELAGMNTEAFF.

This clone was seen a single time. The chain links TRBV7-8 to TRBJ2-7; no firm D call. The CDR3 loop spans 14 amino acids. Germline values: CDR1 SGHVS, CDR2 FQNEAQ. Between the trimmed V and J ends, which lost 3 bases and 3 bases, there was a span of 12 bases. The DNA for the CDR3 is TGTGCCAGCAGCTTTACGTCAGCCCACTACGAGCAGTACGTC. Its protein product is CASSFTSAHYEQYV.

The chain combines TRBV7-9 with TRBJ1-4, with TRBD1 identical over 9 bases. Germline CDR1 reads SEHNR; CDR2 reads FQNEAQ (reference sequence). The junction had 4 bases not matched to a gene; V was cut back by 5 bases and J by 3 bases. The CDR3 has 15 residues. The CDR3 sequence is CASSTGDRANEKLFF. CDR3 coding DNA: TGTGCCAGCAGCACCGGGGACAGGGCTAATGAAAAACTGTTTTTT.

The rearrangement links TRBV11-2 to TRBJ2-3; TRBD2 matches 7 bases. The length of the CDR3 is 15 residues. Trimming removed 5 bases from V and 0 bases from J; junction bases left unmatched: 5. Germline CDR1 and CDR2: SGHAT and FQNNGV. CDR3 protein: CASSGDYSSTDTQYF. The DNA for the CDR3 is TGTGCCAGCAGCGGGGACTACTCTAGCACAGATACGCAGTATTTT. The full variable domain, its missing parts supplied by reference TRBV11-2 and TRBJ2-3, is EAGVAQSPRYKIIEKRQSVAFWCNPISGHATLYWYQQILGQGPKLLIQFQNNGVVDDSQLPKDRFSAERLKGVDSTLKIQPAKLEDSAVYLCASSGDYSSTDTQYFGPGTRLTVL.

This clone was observed a single time. The rearrangement links TRBV21-1 to TRBJ2-1; TRBD2 was called by the table and not checked on the DNA. TRBV21-1 counts as a pseudogene. This CDR3 region has 18 residues. CDR3 sequence (DNA): TGTGCCAGCAGCAACCCCCTAGCGGGAGGGCCCTCCTACAATGAGCAGTTCTTC. It yields the protein CASSNPLAGGPSYNEQFF.

This clone has just a few counts. Here the CDR3 DNA reads TGTGCCAGCAGCGAGCCGACAGGGGCTAATGAAAAACTGTTTTTT. Protein product: CASSEPTGANEKLFF. The chain is built from TRBV7-2 and TRBJ1-4; the match to TRBD1 covers 8 bases. CDR1 is SGHTA, CDR2 FQGNSA, per germline. With V trimmed by 5 bases and J by 3 bases, 5 bases remained unmatched. The CDR3 consists of 15 residues.

The rearrangement uses TRBV2 and TRBJ2-5; a possible D gene is TRBD2 (6 bases). The germline CDR1 and CDR2 sequences are SNHLY and FYNNEI. The CDR3 sequence is 14 residues long. Trimming pared 8 bases from V and 2 bases from J, leaving 15 bases between. The CDR3 bases are TGTGCCAGCCGAATATCTAGCGCGCAAGAGACCCAGTACTTC. Encoded protein: CASRISSAQETQYF.

The chain recombines TRBV7-2 with TRBJ1-2; 8 nucleotides line up with TRBD1. Trimming cost V 2 bases and J 4 bases; bases outside gene matches: 3. From germline, CDR1 is SGHTA and CDR2 FQGNSA. This CDR3 spans 14 amino acids. CDR3 in DNA: TGTGCCAGCAGCTTACTCACAGGGGGCTATGGCTACACCTTC. This translates into CASSLLTGGYGYTF. The whole variable domain, remainder taken from reference TRBV7-2 and TRBJ1-2, is GAGVSQSPSNKVTEKGKDVELRCDPISGHTALYWYRQSLGQGLEFLIYFQGNSAPDKSGLPSDRFSAERTGGSVSTLTIQRTQQEDSAVYLCASSLLTGGYGYTFGSGTRLTVV.

This chain joins TRBV7-6 and TRBJ2-7; 7 nucleotides match TRBD1. The CDR3 is 13 amino acids. The J segment lost 2 bases and the V segment lost 3 bases, leaving 1 base of the junction unmatched. Germline V CDR1 and CDR2: SGHVS, FNYEAQ. The CDR3 region is CASSLGQPYEQYV. CDR3 DNA: TGTGCCAGCAGCTTGGGACAGCCCTACGAGCAGTACGTC.

The chain uses TRBV12-5 and TRBJ2-1, with D possibly matching TRBD2 (5 bases). The germline CDR1 and CDR2 sequences are LGHNT and FRNRAP. The CDR3 is 15 amino acids. Trimming shortened V by 1 base and J by 3 bases, and 10 bases separated the two germline ends. The CDR3 spells CASGLAAGLYNEQFF. The CDR3 nucleotides read TGTGCTAGTGGTTTGGCCGCTGGACTCTACAATGAGCAGTTCTTC.

The chain has TRBV16 and TRBJ2-3, with D possibly matching TRBD2 (7 bases). CDR3 size: 15 residues. Germline loops: CDR1 KGHSY, CDR2 FQNENV. Trimming cost V 1 base and J 4 bases, with 12 bases left between them. The CDR3 DNA reads as TGTGCCAGCAGCCAATTCGGGGGGCTCCCAGATACGCAGTATTTT. As protein: CASSQFGGLPDTQYF.

This chain uses TRBV7-8 with TRBJ2-7; TRBD2 matches 9 bases. Germline-derived CDR1 and CDR2 are SGHVS and FQNEAQ. The CDR3 contains 17 residues. V lost 1 base, J lost 4 bases, and 11 bases stayed unmatched. The CDR3 DNA sequence: TGTGCCAGCAGCTTAGGAATGGGCGGGAGCGGGGGGTACGAGCAGTACGTC. Translation gives CASSLGMGGSGGYEQYV.

The CDR3 protein is CASRSQGAGDTQYF. The CDR3 DNA reads TGTGCCAGCAGATCACAGGGGGCCGGAGATACGCAGTATTTT. The gene calls are TRBV7-9 and TRBJ2-3; 9 nucleotides match TRBD1. The germline gives CDR1 SEHNR, CDR2 FQNEAQ (reference sequence). Trimming cost V 6 bases and J 5 bases; bases outside gene matches: 6. This CDR3 is 14 amino acids long. Full variable domain (rest looked up from reference TRBV7-9 and TRBJ2-3): DTGVSQNPRHKITKRGQNVTFRCDPISEHNRLYWYRQTLGQGPEFLTYFQNEAQLEKSRLLSDRFSAERPKGSFSTLEIQRTEQGDSAMYLCASRSQGAGDTQYFGPGTRLTVL.

The chain is built from TRBV4-2 and TRBJ1-6; D unresolved. Germline V gives CDR1 LGHNA, CDR2 YNFKEQ. CDR3 length: 13 residues. Trimming removed 4 bases at V and 8 bases at J, with 9 bases between. CDR3 residues: CASSPLRYSPLHF. The DNA for the CDR3 is TGTGCCAGCAGCCCTCTACGGTATTCACCCCTCCACTTT.

This clone has just a few counts. V gene TRBV29-1 combines with J gene TRBJ2-5; 12 positions agree with TRBD2. J was trimmed by 4 bases and V by 6 bases; bases with no gene match: 6. CDR3 length: 14 amino acids. CDR1 is SQVTM, CDR2 ANQGSEA, per germline. The CDR3 sequence is CSVATGLAGETQYF. CDR3 nucleotides: TGCAGCGTGGCGACGGGACTAGCGGGAGAGACCCAGTACTTC.

This clone appeared a few times. V and J are TRBV28 and TRBJ2-7; TRBD2 is a possible D gene (5 bases). CDR3 length: 15 amino acids. The V gene lost 5 bases and the J gene lost 3 bases, with 17 bases spanning the gap. CDR1 and CDR2 from the germline V gene are MDHEN and SYDVKM. The CDR3 region is CASSPAGGAHYEQYF. The CDR3 region has the DNA TGTGCCAGCAGTCCCGCGGGTGGAGCCCACTACGAGCAGTACTTC.

V gene TRBV30 combines with J gene TRBJ2-7; 9 bases agree with TRBD2. The CDR3 sequence is 15 residues long. The V gene's germline CDR1 is GTSNPN and CDR2 SVGIG (reference sequence). V was pared by 0 bases and J by 3 bases, with 6 bases of the junction left unmatched. CDR3 bases: TGTGCCTGGAGTGTAGTTCTAGCGGGGTACTACGAGCAGTACGTC. Its protein product is CAWSVVLAGYYEQYV.

The V call is TRBV4-1, the J call TRBJ1-2; D gene uncertain. The CDR3 is made up of 15 amino acids. Deletions cut 0 bases from V and 0 bases from J, with 8 bases between. Germline V CDR1 and CDR2: MGHRA, YSYEKL. The CDR3 here is CASSQESHSNYGYTF. CDR3 nucleotides: TGCGCCAGCAGCCAAGAATCCCATTCTAACTATGGCTACACCTTC.

This clone has just one count. The chain recombines TRBV9 with TRBJ1-4; D unclear. This CDR3 has 14 amino acids. Germline V gene lookup returns CDR1 SGDLS and CDR2 YYNGEE. V gave up 0 bases and J gave up 5 bases, with 8 bases separating them. Written as DNA, the CDR3 is TGTGCCAGCAGCGTAGACCTGGCCAATGAAAAACTGTTTTTT. Protein product: CASSVDLANEKLFF.

The genes are TRBV29-1 and TRBJ1-4; D perhaps matches TRBD1 (6 bases). The germline V gene has CDR1 SQVTM and CDR2 ANQGSEA. Trimming stripped 5 bases from V and 8 bases from J, with 18 bases between. CDR3 length: 14 amino acids. The CDR3 sequence is CSVPGVPLREKLFF. CDR3 nucleotides: TGCAGCGTTCCAGGGGTTCCTCTTCGGGAAAAACTGTTTTTT.

In its sample, this clone was seen a few times. The V gene is TRBV27, the J gene TRBJ1-6, with a possible D match to TRBD1 (6 bases). Trimming removed 3 bases from V and 9 bases from J, with 18 bases in between. This CDR3 region has 16 residues. Germline V gene lookup returns CDR1 MNHEY and CDR2 SMNVEV (reference sequence). The CDR3 sequence: CASSFPPGESGSPLHF. As DNA, the CDR3 is TGTGCCAGCAGTTTCCCTCCAGGGGAATCTGGTTCACCCCTCCACTTT.

This chain joins TRBV5-8 and TRBJ1-2, with no clear D. The ends were cut back, 2 bases at V and 2 bases at J, with 13 bases in the middle. From germline, CDR1 is SGHTS and CDR2 YDEGEE. The CDR3 extends over 15 amino acids. The CDR3 nucleotides read TGTGCCAGCAGCTTCAAAGTAGCCGAGAACTATGGCTACACCTTC. This sequence encodes CASSFKVAENYGYTF.

Here the CDR3 reads CSVDRGGGTEAFF. In DNA, the CDR3 is TGCAGCGTTGATAGAGGAGGAGGAACTGAAGCTTTCTTT. The J gene is TRBJ1-1, the V gene TRBV29-1; D call uncertain. Germline CDR1 is SQVTM and CDR2 is ANQGSEA. With 3 bases removed from V and 5 bases from J, the gap between germline ends came to 13 bases. There are 13 residues in the CDR3. Drawing the rest from reference TRBV29-1 and TRBJ1-1, the complete variable domain is SAVISQKPSRDICQRGTSLTIQCQVDSQVTMMFWYRQQPGQSLTLIATANQGSEATYESGFVIDKFPISRPNLTFSTLTVSNMSPEDSSIYLCSVDRGGGTEAFFGQGTRLTVV.